Each of the 32 T cell receptor beta chains below was sequenced from the same sample in a study of blood T cell repertoires in COVID-19. TCRdb keeps only in-frame clones here, not all; method: immunoSEQ multiplex PCR. The sample comprises about 200,000 clones, around 92% of which are singletons, and 4% rests with the top ten. Sequences were obtained from PBMCs or T cells enriched from blood (not recorded which). The receptors shown here come from a woman in her 30s with acute COVID-19.

This clone was seen more than once but under ten times. V and J are TRBV5-4 and TRBJ1-2; D unresolved. Germline V CDR1 and CDR2: SGHNT, YYREEE (reference sequence). The CDR3 covers 15 residues. V was shortened by 4 bases and J by 4 bases, with 17 bases between the two germline ends. Here the CDR3 DNA reads TGTGCCAGCAGCCCGGCGGGCCCGGGAAGCTATGGCTACACCTTC. Translation: CASSPAGPGSYGYTF.

The rearrangement links TRBV7-2 to TRBJ2-3; 7 positions agree with TRBD2. This CDR3 contains 17 residues. Germline assignment: CDR1 SGHTA and CDR2 FQGNSA. After removal of 5 bases from V and 0 bases from J, the junction contained 11 bases not matched to a gene. The CDR3 DNA follows: TGTGCCAGCAGCCCACTCTGGGGGGGGGTCAGCACAGATACGCAGTATTTT. Translation gives CASSPLWGGVSTDTQYF.

The chain is built from TRBV27 and TRBJ2-1; TRBD1 matches 9 bases. Germline assignment: CDR1 MNHEY and CDR2 SMNVEV (reference sequence). Trimming removed 2 bases from V and 6 bases from J; junction bases left unmatched: 5. This CDR3 contains 15 residues. The CDR3, as DNA: TGTGCCAGCAGTTTAGGACAGGGGAGTACCAATGAGCAGTTCTTC. Translation: CASSLGQGSTNEQFF.

The chain links TRBV5-1 to TRBJ1-4, with 7 bases that match TRBD1. CDR3 size: 15 residues. V lost 4 bases, J lost 8 bases, and 11 bases stayed unmatched. Germline CDR1 is SGHRS and CDR2 is YFSETQ. The CDR3 protein is CASSHTGDLGEKLFF. The CDR3 coding sequence is TGCGCCAGCAGCCACACAGGGGATCTAGGAGAAAAACTGTTTTTT.

This clone was counted a single time. The genes are TRBV19 and TRBJ2-1; maybe TRBD2 (6 bases). Per the germline V gene, CDR1 is LNHDA and CDR2 is SQIVND (reference sequence). The CDR3 consists of 14 residues. V gave up 6 bases and J gave up 9 bases, with 18 bases separating them. The CDR3 coding sequence is TGTGCCAGTAGCACGACTGGGAGGTCTGGTGAGCAGTTCTTC. This encodes CASSTTGRSGEQFF.

The rearrangement links TRBV21-1 to TRBJ2-3; the D call TRBD2 from the table was never checked on the DNA. TRBV21-1 is a pseudogene segment. This CDR3 region has 15 residues. In nucleotides, the CDR3 is TGTGCCAGCAGCCCGAGCGGGGGGCGCACAGATACGCAGTATTTT. It specifies CASSPSGGRTDTQYF.

J is TRBJ2-7 and V is TRBV4-1; 9 nucleotides align to TRBD2. V trimming: 4 bases; J trimming: 3 bases; junction bases outside the gene matches: 13. This CDR3 contains 17 residues. Per germline, CDR1 MGHRA and CDR2 YSYEKL. Written as DNA, the CDR3 is TGCGCCAGCAGCCTCCTGTGGGTAGCGGGGGATAACTACGAGCAGTACTTC. This codes for CASSLLWVAGDNYEQYF.

This chain links TRBV9 with TRBJ2-7, with TRBD1 matching over 8 bases. Germline CDR1 reads SGDLS; CDR2 reads YYNGEE. After removal of 4 bases from V and 2 bases from J, the junction contained 11 bases not matched to a gene. The CDR3 length is 16 residues. The DNA of the CDR3 is TGTGCCAGCAGCCCCTCCGGGACAGGAGTGCCCTACGAGCAGTACTTC. Translating it yields CASSPSGTGVPYEQYF.

The genes are TRBV16 and TRBJ2-2; D ambiguous. The CDR3 contains 14 residues. With 4 bases removed from V and 2 bases from J, the gap between germline ends came to 8 bases. CDR1 and CDR2 (germline): KGHSY, FQNENV. The CDR3 DNA reads as TGTGCCAGCAGCCCCTTACTCAACACCGGGGAGCTGTTTTTT. Its protein product is CASSPLLNTGELFF.

This clone was picked up one time. V usage is TRBV6-5 and J usage is TRBJ1-2, with a possible D match to TRBD1 (5 bases). The V end lost 5 bases, the J end lost 7 bases, and 17 bases lay between the germline ends. This CDR3 has 14 amino acids. Germline values: CDR1 MNHEY, CDR2 SVGAGI. Here the CDR3 DNA reads TGTGCCAGCAGTCCCCAGACAGTAGCCCCTGGCTACACCTTC. Translated: CASSPQTVAPGYTF.

In this sample, this clone turned up a few times. The V gene is TRBV7-9, the J gene TRBJ1-1, with unresolved D. The V gene lost 4 bases and the J gene lost 8 bases, with 8 bases spanning the gap. In germline, CDR1 is SEHNR, CDR2 FQNEAQ (reference sequence). This CDR3 spans 11 amino acids. The CDR3 sequence: CASSSGTEAFF. The CDR3 nucleotides read TGTGCCAGCAGCTCAGGAACCGAAGCTTTCTTT.

The rearrangement links TRBV27 to TRBJ1-1; 10 bases line up with TRBD1. Per the germline V gene, CDR1 is MNHEY and CDR2 is SMNVEV (reference sequence). The CDR3 runs to 13 residues. Germline trimming cut 6 bases from V and 10 bases from J; bases unmatched to any gene: 8. The CDR3 nucleotides read TGTGCCAGCAGGCTAGGGACAGGGGTAGGAGCTTTCTTT. Translation: CASRLGTGVGAFF.

The V call is TRBV18, the J call TRBJ2-7; 11 nucleotides align to TRBD1. Per germline, CDR1 KGHSH and CDR2 LQKENI. V lost 5 bases and J lost 6; bases outside the gene matches: 3. The CDR3 consists of 13 residues. CDR3 loop: CASSSGTGGEQYF. The CDR3 nucleotides are TGTGCCAGCTCATCGGGGACAGGGGGCGAGCAGTACTTC.

In its sample, this clone was seen a few times. The chain is built from TRBV10-3 and TRBJ1-1; no clear D. Germline assignment: CDR1 ENHRY and CDR2 SYGVKD. V lost 6 bases and J 6 bases, leaving 20 bases between the germline ends. The CDR3 loop spans 15 amino acids. Written as DNA, the CDR3 is TGTGCCATCAGCTCTTCGACTCCTTCCCGCCCTGAAGCTTTCTTT. It codes for CAISSSTPSRPEAFF.

The V and J genes are TRBV5-1 and TRBJ2-3, with 9 bases aligning to TRBD2. Trimming removed 5 bases from V and 2 bases from J; junction bases left unmatched: 12. The CDR3 consists of 17 residues. Germline V CDR1 and CDR2: SGHRS, YFSETQ. CDR3 sequence: CASSYNDLAGTTDTQYF. In DNA form, the CDR3 reads TGCGCCAGCAGTTATAATGACCTAGCGGGGACCACAGATACGCAGTATTTT.

Only one count was recorded for this clone. The CDR3: CASRPGWYFEKLFF. As DNA, the CDR3 is TGTGCCAGCAGGCCGGGGTGGTATTTCGAAAAACTGTTTTTT. This chain uses TRBV6-5 with TRBJ1-4; no firm D call. This CDR3 has 14 amino acids. Trimming stripped 6 bases from V and 8 bases from J, with 16 bases between. Germline-derived CDR1 and CDR2 are MNHEY and SVGAGI.

This chain joins TRBV3-1 (or the pseudogene TRBV3-2) and TRBJ2-3; TRBD2 aligns across 8 bases. The CDR3 covers 16 residues. The germline CDR1 and CDR2 sequences are LGHDT and YNNKEL (reference sequence). J gave up 3 bases and V 1 base, and 6 bases lay outside the gene matches. CDR3 amino acids: CASSQGVGGGTDTQYF. CDR3 in DNA: TGTGCCAGCAGCCAAGGAGTCGGGGGGGGAACAGATACGCAGTATTTT.

This clone was detected only once. V is TRBV7-2 and J is TRBJ2-1; TRBD2 agrees at 8 bases. Germline V gene sequence: CDR1 SGHTA, CDR2 FQGNSA. V lost 1 base and J lost 4; bases outside the gene matches: 6. The CDR3 is 16 amino acids. The CDR3 nucleotides read TGTGCCAGCAGCTTAGTGGGTAGCGGGGATTACAATGAGCAGTTCTTC. This gives the protein CASSLVGSGDYNEQFF.

The CDR3 protein is CASSGTGTMVTDTQYF. The CDR3 DNA sequence: TGTGCCAGCAGCGGCACAGGGACCATGGTCACAGATACGCAGTATTTT. This rearrangement joins TRBV9 to TRBJ2-3, with D possibly TRBD1 on 6 matching bases. This CDR3 is 16 amino acids long. CDR1 is SGDLS, CDR2 YYNGEE, per germline. Trimming shortened V by 3 bases and J by 2 bases, and 16 bases separated the two germline ends.

The chain has TRBV7-2 and TRBJ2-7; a weak D match, TRBD1 (6 bases). The CDR3 has 15 amino acids. CDR1 SGHTA and CDR2 FQGNSA come from the germline V gene. V was shortened by 0 bases and J by 0 bases, with 9 bases between the two germline ends. The CDR3 coding sequence is TGTGCCAGCAGCTTAGCGGGGGCGAGCTCCTACGAGCAGTACTTC. Amino acids: CASSLAGASSYEQYF.

The rearrangement joins TRBV6-6 to TRBJ1-5; 8 bases align to TRBD1. CDR3 length: 14 amino acids. Trimming removed 4 bases from V and 7 bases from J; junction bases left unmatched: 6. The germline CDR1 and CDR2 sequences are MNHNY and SVGAGI (reference sequence). Written as DNA, the CDR3 is TGTGCCAGCAGTTTCGGACAGGGCAGGCAGCCCCAGCATTTT. Its protein is CASSFGQGRQPQHF.

CDR3 nucleotides: TGTGCCAGCAGCCAAGAACGGGGGGCTGCCTACAATGAGCAGTTCTTC. As protein: CASSQERGAAYNEQFF. The genes are TRBV4-2 and TRBJ2-1; tentative D call: TRBD2 (7 bases). The V and J ends lost 0 bases and 2 bases respectively, with 11 bases between them. Per germline, CDR1 LGHNA and CDR2 YNFKEQ. The CDR3 totals 16 residues.

The gene calls are TRBV6-1 and TRBJ2-7; a weak D match, TRBD2 (5 bases). V lost 2 bases, J lost 6 bases, and 17 bases lay in between. The germline V gene encodes CDR1 MNHNS and CDR2 SASEGT. The CDR3 sequence is 15 residues long. CDR3 nucleotide sequence: TGTGCCAGCAGTGAAATGTACTCACCTGGGAGCGAGCAGTACTTC. The encoded protein is CASSEMYSPGSEQYF.

This chain uses TRBV5-4 with TRBJ2-4; D not certain. V dropped 0 bases and J dropped 2 bases, with 6 bases sitting between them. CDR3 size: 14 residues. Germline CDR1 SGHNT, CDR2 YYREEE (reference sequence). The CDR3 region has the DNA TGTGCCAGCAGCTTGGAACTTACCAAAAACATTCAGTACTTC. Translation gives CASSLELTKNIQYF.

The chain employs TRBV7-9 and TRBJ1-2, with D maybe TRBD1 (6 bases). The CDR3 has 13 amino acids. Germline assignment: CDR1 SEHNR and CDR2 FQNEAQ (reference sequence). V was trimmed by 5 bases and J by 4 bases, leaving 11 bases between them. CDR3 amino acids: CASSPGVFYGYTF. In DNA form, the CDR3 reads TGTGCCAGCAGCCCAGGGGTTTTCTATGGCTACACCTTC.

The chain has TRBV7-3 and TRBJ1-5, with a tentative D call TRBD1 (6 bases). Trimming cost V 0 bases and J 6 bases, with 9 bases left between them. Germline V gene lookup returns CDR1 SGHTA and CDR2 FQGTGA. The CDR3 consists of 14 residues. CDR3 sequence reads: CASSLTPGAQPQHF. In nucleotides, the CDR3 is TGTGCCAGCAGCTTAACCCCAGGGGCTCAGCCCCAGCATTTT.

The chain links TRBV4-1 to TRBJ2-2, with 10 nucleotides matching TRBD2. With V trimmed by 0 bases and J by 7 bases, 11 bases remained unmatched. CDR1 is MGHRA and CDR2 is YSYEKL in the germline V gene. The CDR3 length is 18 residues. The CDR3 coding sequence is TGCGCCAGCAGCCAAGAATGGAGCGGGGGGGTTTTTCTCGGGGAGCTGTTTTTT. Its protein is CASSQEWSGGVFLGELFF.

The chain uses TRBV15 and TRBJ2-1; D unclear. Looked up from germline, CDR1 is LNHNV and CDR2 is YYDKDF (reference sequence). The germline V and J ends were trimmed by 0 bases and 4 bases, with 16 bases remaining between them. CDR3 size: 17 residues. CDR3 DNA sequence: TGTGCCACCAGCAGAGATCCCCTGGGCACCCTATACAATGAGCAGTTCTTC. Residues: CATSRDPLGTLYNEQFF.

This chain links TRBV7-2 with TRBJ1-1; D unclear. Germline CDR1 is SGHTA and CDR2 is FQGNSA. This CDR3 is built from 16 residues. The germline V and J ends were trimmed by 5 bases and 1 base, with 17 bases remaining between them. In nucleotides, the CDR3 is TGTGCCAGCAGCCCCCGGGGTGGGTGGACGAACACTGAAGCTTTCTTT. Amino acid sequence: CASSPRGGWTNTEAFF.

The chain has TRBV10-1 and TRBJ2-3; 8 bases align to TRBD1. Germline V gene data show CDR1 as WNHNN and CDR2 as SYGVQD (reference sequence). The trim removed 8 bases at V and 2 bases at J, leaving 3 bases unmatched. The CDR3 is made up of 13 amino acids. The CDR3 protein is CASQDRATDTQYF. In nucleotides, the CDR3 is TGCGCCAGCCAGGACAGGGCCACAGATACGCAGTATTTT.

There are a few counts of this clone. The chain combines TRBV7-8 with TRBJ1-5, with D possibly matching TRBD1 (6 bases). The ends were cut back, 5 bases at V and 1 base at J, with 12 bases in the middle. Germline CDR1 is SGHVS and CDR2 is FQNEAQ. This CDR3 is 15 amino acids long. The CDR3 protein is CASSTLRGSNQPQHF. The CDR3 DNA sequence: TGTGCCAGCAGCACGCTCAGGGGCAGCAATCAGCCCCAGCATTTT.

The J gene is TRBJ2-2, the V gene TRBV19; no clear D gene. V was clipped by 10 bases and J by 7 bases, with 10 bases between them. This CDR3 contains 11 residues. Germline CDR1 is LNHDA and CDR2 is SQIVND (reference sequence). The CDR3 sequence is CATLSYGELFF. DNA of the CDR3: TGTGCCACCCTGAGCTACGGGGAGCTGTTTTTT.